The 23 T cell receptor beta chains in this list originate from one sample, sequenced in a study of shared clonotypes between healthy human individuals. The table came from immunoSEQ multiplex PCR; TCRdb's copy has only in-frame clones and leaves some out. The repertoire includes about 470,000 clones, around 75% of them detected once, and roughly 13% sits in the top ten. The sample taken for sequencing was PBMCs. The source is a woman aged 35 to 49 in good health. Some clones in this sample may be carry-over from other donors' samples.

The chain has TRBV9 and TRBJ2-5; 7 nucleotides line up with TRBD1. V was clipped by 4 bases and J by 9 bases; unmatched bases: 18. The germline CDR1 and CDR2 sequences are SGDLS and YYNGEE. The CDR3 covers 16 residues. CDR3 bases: TGTGCCAGCAGCCGTACCCCCGGGACAGTTCCCCAGGCCCAGTACTTC. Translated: CASSRTPGTVPQAQYF.

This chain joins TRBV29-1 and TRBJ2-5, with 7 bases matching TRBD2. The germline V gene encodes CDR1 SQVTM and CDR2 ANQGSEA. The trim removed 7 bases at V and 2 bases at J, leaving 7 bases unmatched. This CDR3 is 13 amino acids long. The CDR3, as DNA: TGCAGCGGCTGCGGACTAGATCAAGAGACCCAGTACTTC. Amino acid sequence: CSGCGLDQETQYF.

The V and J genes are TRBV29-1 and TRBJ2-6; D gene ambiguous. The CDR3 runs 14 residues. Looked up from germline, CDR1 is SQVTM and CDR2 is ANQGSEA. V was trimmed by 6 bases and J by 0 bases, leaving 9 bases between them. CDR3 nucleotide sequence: TGCAGCGTCCCCGACGGCTCTGGGGCCAACGTCCTGACTTTC. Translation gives CSVPDGSGANVLTF. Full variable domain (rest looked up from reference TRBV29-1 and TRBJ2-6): SAVISQKPSRDICQRGTSLTIQCQVDSQVTMMFWYRQQPGQSLTLIATANQGSEATYESGFVIDKFPISRPNLTFSTLTVSNMSPEDSSIYLCSVPDGSGANVLTFGAGSRLTVL.

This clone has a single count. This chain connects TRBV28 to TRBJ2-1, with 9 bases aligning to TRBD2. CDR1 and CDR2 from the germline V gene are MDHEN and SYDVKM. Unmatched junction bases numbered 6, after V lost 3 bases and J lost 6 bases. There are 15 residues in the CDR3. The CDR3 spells CASSFRGRASNEQFF. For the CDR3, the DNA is TGTGCCAGCAGTTTCCGCGGGAGGGCCAGCAATGAGCAGTTCTTC.

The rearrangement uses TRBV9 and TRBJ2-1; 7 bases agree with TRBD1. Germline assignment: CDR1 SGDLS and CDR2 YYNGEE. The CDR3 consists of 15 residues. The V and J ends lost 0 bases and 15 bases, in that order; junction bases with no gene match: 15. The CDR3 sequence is CASSVVLGAGGDLFF. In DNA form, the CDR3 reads TGTGCCAGCAGCGTAGTTCTGGGAGCAGGGGGTGATCTGTTCTTC.

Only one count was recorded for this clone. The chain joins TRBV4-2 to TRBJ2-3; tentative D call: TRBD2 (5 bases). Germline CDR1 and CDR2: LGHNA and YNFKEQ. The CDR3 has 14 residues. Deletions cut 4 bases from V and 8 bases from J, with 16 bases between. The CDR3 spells CASSPEVGSFTQYF. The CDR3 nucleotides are TGTGCCAGCAGCCCGGAGGTTGGGTCCTTTACGCAGTATTTT.

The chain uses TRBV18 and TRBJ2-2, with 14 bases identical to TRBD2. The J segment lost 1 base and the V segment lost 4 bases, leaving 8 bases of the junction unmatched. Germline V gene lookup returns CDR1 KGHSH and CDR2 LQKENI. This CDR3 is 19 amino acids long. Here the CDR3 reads CASSRRLAGGPENTGELFF. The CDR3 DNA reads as TGTGCCAGCTCACGTCGACTAGCGGGAGGGCCTGAGAACACCGGGGAGCTGTTTTTT. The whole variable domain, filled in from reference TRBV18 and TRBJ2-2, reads NAGVMQNPRHLVRRRGQEARLRCSPMKGHSHVYWYRQLPEEGLKFMVYLQKENIIDESGMPKERFSAEFPKEGPSILRIQQVVRGDSAAYFCASSRRLAGGPENTGELFFGEGSRLTVL.

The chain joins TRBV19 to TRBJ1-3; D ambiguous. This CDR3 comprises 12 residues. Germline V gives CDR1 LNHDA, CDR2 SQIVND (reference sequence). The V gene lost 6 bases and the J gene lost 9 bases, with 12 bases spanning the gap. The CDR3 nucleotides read TGTGCCAGTAGCGACCTGGGCGGCACCATATATTTT. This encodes CASSDLGGTIYF.

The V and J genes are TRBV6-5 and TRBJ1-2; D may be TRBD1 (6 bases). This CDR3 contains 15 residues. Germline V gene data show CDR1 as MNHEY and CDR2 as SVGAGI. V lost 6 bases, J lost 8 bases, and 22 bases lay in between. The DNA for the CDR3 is TGTGCCAGCAGCCGAAACAGGGTGCCGAGGGAGGGCTACACCTTC. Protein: CASSRNRVPREGYTF.

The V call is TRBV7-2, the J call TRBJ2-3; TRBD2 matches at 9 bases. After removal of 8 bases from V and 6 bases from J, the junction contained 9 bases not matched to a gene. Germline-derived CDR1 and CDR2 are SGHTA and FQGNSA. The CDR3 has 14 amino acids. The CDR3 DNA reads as TGTGCCAGCCGCTCCGGACTAGCGCTGGATACGCAGTATTTT. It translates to CASRSGLALDTQYF.

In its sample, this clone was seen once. The CDR3 coding sequence is TGTGCCAGCAGTTTCCCAGGGAACACTGAAGCTTTCTTT. Protein sequence: CASSFPGNTEAFF. This rearrangement joins TRBV6-6 to TRBJ1-1; D is uncertain. The germline V gene has CDR1 MNHNY and CDR2 SVGAGI (reference sequence). This CDR3 comprises 13 residues. V lost 4 bases to trimming and J lost 1 base, with 7 bases between them.

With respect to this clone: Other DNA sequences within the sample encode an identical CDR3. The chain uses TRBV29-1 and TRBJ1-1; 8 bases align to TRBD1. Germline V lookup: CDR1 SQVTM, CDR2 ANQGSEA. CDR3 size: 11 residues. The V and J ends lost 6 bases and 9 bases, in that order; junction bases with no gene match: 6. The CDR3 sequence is CSVLRTGQAFF. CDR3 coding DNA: TGCAGCGTCTTGAGGACAGGGCAAGCTTTCTTT.

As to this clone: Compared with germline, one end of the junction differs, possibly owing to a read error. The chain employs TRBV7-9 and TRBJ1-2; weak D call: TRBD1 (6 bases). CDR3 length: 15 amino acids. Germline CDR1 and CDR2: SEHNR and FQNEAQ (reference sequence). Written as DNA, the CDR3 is TGCGCCAGCAGCTCGGCGTCGAGGGGGAGCTATGGCTACACCTTC. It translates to CASSSASRGSYGYTF.

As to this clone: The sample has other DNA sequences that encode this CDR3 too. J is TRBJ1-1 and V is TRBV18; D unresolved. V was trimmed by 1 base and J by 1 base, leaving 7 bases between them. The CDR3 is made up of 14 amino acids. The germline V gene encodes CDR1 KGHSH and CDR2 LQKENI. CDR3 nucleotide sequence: TGTGCCAGCTCACCACAGGGAGGGAACACTGAAGCTTTCTTT. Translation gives CASSPQGGNTEAFF.

The CDR3 nucleotides are TGTGCCAGCAGCTTAGCGGTGAGAACAGGGGGACTGGGGTCCTACGAGCAGTACTTC. This codes for CASSLAVRTGGLGSYEQYF. V is TRBV4-2 and J is TRBJ2-5; 8 bases align to TRBD1. Gene TRBJ2-7 matches the end of the DNA better, so the J call may be wrong. This CDR3 region has 19 residues. Germline loops: CDR1 LGHNA, CDR2 YNFKEQ.

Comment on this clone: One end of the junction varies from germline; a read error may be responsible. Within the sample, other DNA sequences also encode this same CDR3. The CDR3 DNA reads TGCAGCGGCGGGGCGGTGAACACTGAAGCGTTCTTT. Its translation is CSGGAVNTEAFF. The V gene is TRBV29-1, the J gene TRBJ1-1; TRBD1 might be the D (5 bases). CDR3 size: 12 residues. Germline V lookup: CDR1 SQVTM, CDR2 ANQGSEA.

The CDR3 nucleotides read TGTGCCAGCAGCCGCTCGGGACTAGCGGGAGGGAGCTCCTACGAGCAGTACTTC. The encoded protein is CASSRSGLAGGSSYEQYF. The chain recombines TRBV7-2 with TRBJ2-7; TRBD2 matches 16 bases. Germline loops: CDR1 SGHTA, CDR2 FQGNSA. Trimming cost V 5 bases and J 0 bases; bases outside gene matches: 7. The length of the CDR3 is 18 residues. The full variable domain, with the rest looked up from reference TRBV7-2 and TRBJ2-7, is GAGVSQSPSNKVTEKGKDVELRCDPISGHTALYWYRQSLGQGLEFLIYFQGNSAPDKSGLPSDRFSAERTGGSVSTLTIQRTQQEDSAVYLCASSRSGLAGGSSYEQYFGPGTRLTVT.

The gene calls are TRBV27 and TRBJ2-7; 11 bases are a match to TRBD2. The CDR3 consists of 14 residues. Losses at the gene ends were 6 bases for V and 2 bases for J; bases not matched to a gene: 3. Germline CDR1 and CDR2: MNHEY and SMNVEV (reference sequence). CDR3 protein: CASSQTSGTYEQYF. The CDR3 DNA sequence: TGTGCCAGCAGCCAGACTAGCGGGACCTACGAGCAGTACTTC.

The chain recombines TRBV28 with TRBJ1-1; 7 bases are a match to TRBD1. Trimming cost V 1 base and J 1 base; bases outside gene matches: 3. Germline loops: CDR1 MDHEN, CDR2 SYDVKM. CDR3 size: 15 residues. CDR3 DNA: TGTGCCAGCAGTTTATTTGGGACAGCGAACACTGAAGCTTTCTTT. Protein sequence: CASSLFGTANTEAFF.

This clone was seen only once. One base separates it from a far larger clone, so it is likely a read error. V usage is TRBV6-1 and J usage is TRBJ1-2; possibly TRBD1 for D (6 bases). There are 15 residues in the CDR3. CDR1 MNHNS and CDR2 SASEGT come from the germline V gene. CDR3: CASSGGGQSFYGYAF. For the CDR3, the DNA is TGTGCCAGCAGTGGAGGAGGACAGTCTTTCTATGGCTACGCCTTC.

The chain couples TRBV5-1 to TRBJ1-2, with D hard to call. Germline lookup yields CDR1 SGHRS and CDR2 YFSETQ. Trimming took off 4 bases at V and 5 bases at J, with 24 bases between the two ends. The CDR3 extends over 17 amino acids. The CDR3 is CASSPRPQLKERYGYTF. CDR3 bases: TGCGCCAGCAGCCCCCGACCACAGTTGAAGGAGAGGTATGGCTACACCTTC.

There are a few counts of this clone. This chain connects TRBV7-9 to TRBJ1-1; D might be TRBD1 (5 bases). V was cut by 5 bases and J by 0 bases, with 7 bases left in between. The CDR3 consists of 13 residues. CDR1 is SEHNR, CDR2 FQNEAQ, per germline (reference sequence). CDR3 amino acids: CASSTGVNTEAFF. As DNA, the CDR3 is TGTGCCAGCAGCACAGGAGTGAACACTGAAGCTTTCTTT.

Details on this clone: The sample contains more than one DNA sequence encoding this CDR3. CDR3 residues: CASSLDRDTEAFF. For the CDR3, the DNA is TGTGCCAGCAGCCTAGACAGGGATACTGAAGCTTTCTTT. The genes are TRBV7-2 and TRBJ1-1; 7 nucleotides match TRBD1. This CDR3 has 13 amino acids. Germline-derived CDR1 and CDR2 are SGHTA and FQGNSA. V shed 5 bases, J shed 5 bases, and the junction held 5 bases outside the gene matches.